Listed here are 10 T cell receptor beta chains from one sample, sequenced in a study of blood T cell repertoires in COVID-19. Here immunoSEQ multiplex PCR was the method, and the copy in TCRdb shows in-frame clones only, minus some. Among about 47,000 clones listed, 87% were seen once. Material for sequencing was peripheral blood. Receptor source: a man between 60 and 75 years old with active COVID-19.

This clone came up once. The rearrangement links TRBV7-8 to TRBJ2-7, with 9 bases matching TRBD1. The V segment lost 5 bases and the J segment 3 bases; nucleotides outside the gene matches: 5. This CDR3 is 14 amino acids long. Germline lookup yields CDR1 SGHVS and CDR2 FQNEAQ. The CDR3 bases are TGTGCCAGCAGCCCCCCGGGACAGGGCTACGAGCAGTACTTC. This gives the protein CASSPPGQGYEQYF.

The rearrangement uses TRBV28 and TRBJ1-1; 8 bases are shared with TRBD1. Germline-derived CDR1 and CDR2 are MDHEN and SYDVKM. This CDR3 comprises 16 residues. The J segment lost 4 bases and the V segment lost 5 bases, leaving 12 bases of the junction unmatched. CDR3 sequence (DNA): TGTGCCAGCAGTCTATCGAGGACAGGGTCGACCACTGAAGCTTTCTTT. Translating it yields CASSLSRTGSTTEAFF.

The gene calls are TRBV5-8 and TRBJ1-5; D call uncertain. This CDR3 spans 12 amino acids. Trimming pared 2 bases from V and 5 bases from J, leaving 5 bases between. CDR1 is SGHTS, CDR2 YDEGEE, per germline. CDR3 protein: CASSFRDQPQHF. CDR3 coding DNA: TGTGCCAGCAGCTTTCGAGATCAGCCCCAGCATTTT. The full variable domain, its missing parts supplied by reference TRBV5-8 and TRBJ1-5, is EAGVTQSPTHLIKTRGQQATLRCSPISGHTSVYWYQQALGLGLQFLLWYDEGEERNRGNFPPRFSGRQFPNYSSELNVNALELEDSALYLCASSFRDQPQHFGDGTRLSIL.

Here the CDR3 reads CASSSGTSGYEQYF. CDR3 DNA: TGTGCCAGCAGCAGCGGGACTAGCGGCTACGAGCAGTACTTC. The V call is TRBV9, the J call TRBJ2-7; 11 positions agree with TRBD2. This CDR3 spans 14 amino acids. The germline V gene has CDR1 SGDLS and CDR2 YYNGEE. J was trimmed by 3 bases and V by 4 bases; bases with no gene match: 3.

This clone was found once. This sequence joins TRBV6-2 or TRBV6-3 and TRBJ2-1, with 7 bases that match TRBD2. Germline V gives CDR1 MNHEY, CDR2 SVGEGT. Losses at the gene ends were 5 bases for V and 2 bases for J; bases not matched to a gene: 9. This CDR3 has 16 amino acids. CDR3 in amino acids: CASSQISGPTYNEQFF. CDR3 in DNA: TGTGCCAGCAGTCAAATTAGCGGGCCGACCTACAATGAGCAGTTCTTC.

This CDR3 is CASRSVGQGAEAFF. The CDR3 DNA reads TGTGCCAGCAGATCCGTCGGACAGGGCGCTGAAGCTTTCTTT. The rearrangement links TRBV2 to TRBJ1-1; TRBD1 agrees at 8 bases. The CDR3 is made up of 14 amino acids. The junction had 9 bases not matched to a gene; V was cut back by 6 bases and J by 6 bases. CDR1 SNHLY and CDR2 FYNNEI come from the germline V gene.

The genes are TRBV28 and TRBJ2-1; TRBD1 aligns across 8 bases. The CDR3 has 16 amino acids. J was trimmed by 3 bases and V by 4 bases; bases with no gene match: 8. Germline CDR1 is MDHEN and CDR2 is SYDVKM. The CDR3 is CASSSRTGRSYNEQFF. The DNA of the CDR3 is TGTGCCAGCAGTTCGAGGACAGGGAGAAGCTACAATGAGCAGTTCTTC.

The count of this clone is one. The junction and the germline gene differ at one end; a read error may be behind it. In nucleotides, the CDR3 is TGTGCCAACTCACCAGGGACAGGGGGAAATCAGCCCCAGCATTTT. Residues: CANSPGTGGNQPQHF. The chain has TRBV18 and TRBJ1-5; 11 bases fit TRBD1. Germline assignment: CDR1 KGHSH and CDR2 LQKENI. There are 15 residues in the CDR3.

This clone appeared once. The chain joins TRBV5-4 to TRBJ1-1; a weak D match, TRBD1 (5 bases). Trimming removed 0 bases from V and 4 bases from J, with 7 bases in between. The CDR3 contains 13 residues. CDR1 SGHNT and CDR2 YYREEE come from the germline V gene (reference sequence). The CDR3 nucleotides are TGTGCCAGCAGCTTGGGACAGAGCACTGAAGCTTTCTTT. It encodes CASSLGQSTEAFF.

The chain couples TRBV7-9 to TRBJ2-2; tentative D call: TRBD2 (5 bases). The V end lost 5 bases, the J end lost 1 base, and 11 bases lay between the germline ends. The CDR3 has 15 residues. CDR1 is SEHNR, CDR2 FQNEAQ, per germline (reference sequence). The CDR3: CASSRGSLNTGELFF. Here the CDR3 DNA reads TGTGCCAGCAGCCGTGGGAGCTTGAACACCGGGGAGCTGTTTTTT.